This T cell receptor beta chain appears in the sequencing data of a study of T cell clonality in common variable immunodeficiency. Study-wide results and caveats: TCRbeta clonality was increased in CVID versus healthy controls. CVID patient heterogeneity limited repertoire-clinical complication correlations. In common variable immunodeficiency, TCR beta chains reportedly carried fewer deletions and N-nucleotide insertions. The cause of increased CVID clonality remains unclear without subpopulation sequencing.

Ten or more counts support this clone. Its specificity is unknown. Assay used: immunoSEQ multiplex PCR; TCRdb lists only in-frame clones, some missing. The specimen has 45,000 to 65,000 clones, none found just once. The material sequenced was peripheral blood mononuclear cells. This receptor was taken from a person between 18 and 75 years old in good health.

The CDR3 region is CASRIGQGQETQYF. The CDR3 bases that were read are TGTGCCAGCAGGATTGGACAGGGCCAAGAGACC. This chain uses TRBV19 with TRBJ2-5; 8 nucleotides line up with TRBD1. The read stops 3 residues short of the end of the CDR3; the missing end is completed from the germline J gene. Germline trimming cut 9 bases from V and 1 base from J; bases unmatched to any gene: 7. The CDR3 sequence is 14 residues long. Germline assignment: CDR1 LNHDA and CDR2 SQIVND (reference sequence).